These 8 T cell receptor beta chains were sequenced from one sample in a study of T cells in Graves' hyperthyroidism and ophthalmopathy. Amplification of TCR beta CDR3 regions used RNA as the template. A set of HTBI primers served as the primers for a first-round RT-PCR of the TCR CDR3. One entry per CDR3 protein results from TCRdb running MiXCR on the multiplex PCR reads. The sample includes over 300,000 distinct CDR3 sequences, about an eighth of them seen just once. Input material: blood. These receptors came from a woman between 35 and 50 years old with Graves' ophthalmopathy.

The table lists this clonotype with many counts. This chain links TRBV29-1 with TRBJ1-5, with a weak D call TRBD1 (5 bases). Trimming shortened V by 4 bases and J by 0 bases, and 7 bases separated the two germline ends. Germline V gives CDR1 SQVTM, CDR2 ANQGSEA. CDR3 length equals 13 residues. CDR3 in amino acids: CSVGQNSNQPQHF. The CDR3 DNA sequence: TGCAGCGTTGGACAGAATAGCAATCAGCCCCAGCATTTT.

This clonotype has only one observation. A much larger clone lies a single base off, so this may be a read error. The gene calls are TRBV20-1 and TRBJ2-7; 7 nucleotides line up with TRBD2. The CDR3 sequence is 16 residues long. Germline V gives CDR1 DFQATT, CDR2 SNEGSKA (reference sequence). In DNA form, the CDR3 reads TGCGGTGCTAGAGATCCCTCAGCGGGGCAAGGGTACGAGCAGTACTTC. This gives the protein CGARDPSAGQGYEQYF.

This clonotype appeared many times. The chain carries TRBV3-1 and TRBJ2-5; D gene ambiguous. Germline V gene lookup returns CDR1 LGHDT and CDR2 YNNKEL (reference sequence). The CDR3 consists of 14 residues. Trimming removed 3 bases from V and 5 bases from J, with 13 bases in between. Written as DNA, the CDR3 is TGTGCCAGCAGCCAGGTACTCCGGTCCGAGACCCAGTACTTC. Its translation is CASSQVLRSETQYF.

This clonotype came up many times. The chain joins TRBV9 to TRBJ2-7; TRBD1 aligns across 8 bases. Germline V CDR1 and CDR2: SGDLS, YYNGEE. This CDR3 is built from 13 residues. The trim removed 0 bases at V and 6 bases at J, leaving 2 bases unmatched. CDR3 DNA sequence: TGTGCCAGCAGCGTAGAGGACAGGGCCGAGCAGTACTTC. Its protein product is CASSVEDRAEQYF. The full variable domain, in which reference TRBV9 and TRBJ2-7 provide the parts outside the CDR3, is DSGVTQTPKHLITATGQRVTLRCSPRSGDLSVYWYQQSLDQGLQFLIQYYNGEERAKGNILERFSAQQFPDLHSELNLSSLELGDSALYFCASSVEDRAEQYFGPGTRLTVT.

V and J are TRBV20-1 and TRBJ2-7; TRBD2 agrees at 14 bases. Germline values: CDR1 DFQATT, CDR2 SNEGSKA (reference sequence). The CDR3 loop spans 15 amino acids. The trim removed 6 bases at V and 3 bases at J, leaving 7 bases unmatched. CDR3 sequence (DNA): TGCAGTGCAACGGGACTAGCGGGGGACTACTACGAGCAGTACTTC. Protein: CSATGLAGDYYEQYF.

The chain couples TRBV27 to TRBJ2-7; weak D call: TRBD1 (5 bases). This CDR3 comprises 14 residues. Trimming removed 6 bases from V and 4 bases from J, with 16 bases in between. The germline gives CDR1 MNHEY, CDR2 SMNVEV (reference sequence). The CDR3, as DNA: TGTGCCAGCAGCCCTATCCCAGGGATTTACGAGCAGTACTTC. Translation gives CASSPIPGIYEQYF.

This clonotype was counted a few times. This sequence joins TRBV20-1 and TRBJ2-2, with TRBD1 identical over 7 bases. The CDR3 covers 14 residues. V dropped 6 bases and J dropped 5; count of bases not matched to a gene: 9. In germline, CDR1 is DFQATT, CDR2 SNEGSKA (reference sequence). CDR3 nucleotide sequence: TGCAGTGCAGCCCGACAGGGTGGGACCGGGGAGCTGTTTTTT. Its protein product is CSAARQGGTGELFF.

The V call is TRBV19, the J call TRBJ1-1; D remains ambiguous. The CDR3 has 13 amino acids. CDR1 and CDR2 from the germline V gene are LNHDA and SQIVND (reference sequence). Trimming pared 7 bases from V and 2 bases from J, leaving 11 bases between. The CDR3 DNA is TGTGCCAGTACCCCTCCTATAAACACTGAAGCTTTCTTT. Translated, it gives CASTPPINTEAFF. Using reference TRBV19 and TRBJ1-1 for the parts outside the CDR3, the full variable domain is DGGITQSPKYLFRKEGQNVTLSCEQNLNHDAMYWYRQDPGQGLRLIYYSQIVNDFQKGDIAEGYSVSREKKESFPLTVTSAQKNPTAFYLCASTPPINTEAFFGQGTRLTVV.